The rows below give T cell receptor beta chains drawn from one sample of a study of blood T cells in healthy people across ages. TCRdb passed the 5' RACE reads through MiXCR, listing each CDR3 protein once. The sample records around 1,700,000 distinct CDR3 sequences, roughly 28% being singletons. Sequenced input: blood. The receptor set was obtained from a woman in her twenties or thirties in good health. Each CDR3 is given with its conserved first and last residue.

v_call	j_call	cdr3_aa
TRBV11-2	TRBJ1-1	CASQLSHSQGVTAENTEAFF
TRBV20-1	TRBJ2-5	CSATLRGSEGQETQYF
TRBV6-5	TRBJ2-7	CASSYLGSYEQYF
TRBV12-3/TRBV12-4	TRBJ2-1	CASTERGLGEQFF
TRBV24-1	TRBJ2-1	CATSVSGRANEQFF
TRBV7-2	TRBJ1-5	CASSLAQGSNQPQHF
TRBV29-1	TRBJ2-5	CSVEGLPRRETQYF
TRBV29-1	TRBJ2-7	CSVRLAGGYEQYF
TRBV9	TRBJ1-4	CASSALLESEKLFF
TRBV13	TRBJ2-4	CASSFSSSGPNIQYF
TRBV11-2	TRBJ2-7	CASSFASAGKQYF
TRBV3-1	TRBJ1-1	CASSQAGSGTEAFF
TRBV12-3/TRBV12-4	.	CASSFVGLAEQYF
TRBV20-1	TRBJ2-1	CSATGTSAEQFF
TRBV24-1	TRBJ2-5	CATSDWTSSGGAGETQYF
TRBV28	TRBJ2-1	CASNPGQAYNEQFF
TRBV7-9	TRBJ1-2	CASSPGTANVYGYTF
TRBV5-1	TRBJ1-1	CASSPYGAGRAFF
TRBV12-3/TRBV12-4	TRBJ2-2	CASSFSDGNGELFF
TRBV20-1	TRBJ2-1	CSARVFSVSSGRGDEQFF
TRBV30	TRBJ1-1	CAWMRTENTEAFF
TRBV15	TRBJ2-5	CATSGTVTETQYF
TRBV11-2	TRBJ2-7	CASSLYPGRSYEQYF
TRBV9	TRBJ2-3	CASSPLAGDADTQYF
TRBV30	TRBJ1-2	CAWGRDRPLGYTF
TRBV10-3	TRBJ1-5	CAISATQGFRPQHF